Shown below are 9 T cell receptor beta chains from a single sample sequenced in a study of blood T cells in healthy people across ages. The second PCR ran about 6 to 12 cycles with a sample-barcoded 5' primer and J-beta primers. Each CDR3 protein gets one entry after TCRdb re-called the 5' RACE reads with MiXCR. This table has approximately 700,000 distinct CDR3 sequences, roughly 30% appearing once. Material for sequencing was blood. The receptors stem from a woman older than 75 in good health.

CDR3 nucleotide sequence: TGCGCCAGCAGCCAGGGGCCCCGACAGGGCCAAGAGACCCAGTACTTC. Translation gives CASSQGPRQGQETQYF. The V and J genes are TRBV4-1 and TRBJ2-5, with 7 nucleotides matching TRBD1. V lost 3 bases to trimming and J lost 1 base; unmatched junction nucleotides: 8. The CDR3 sequence is 16 residues long. CDR1 and CDR2 from the germline V gene are MGHRA and YSYEKL.

The chain joins TRBV9 to TRBJ2-2; TRBD1 aligns across 7 bases. Germline CDR1 SGDLS, CDR2 YYNGEE. V shed 7 bases and J 2 bases; nucleotides not matched to a gene: 8. This CDR3 contains 15 residues. The CDR3 is CASSRDRENTGELFF. CDR3 nucleotide sequence: TGTGCCAGCTCGCGTGACAGGGAAAACACCGGGGAGCTGTTTTTT.

The chain uses TRBV7-9 and TRBJ1-5; D might be TRBD1 (6 bases). The germline V and J ends were trimmed by 3 bases and 6 bases, with 12 bases remaining between them. CDR3 length: 14 residues. Germline V CDR1 and CDR2: SEHNR, FQNEAQ (reference sequence). In DNA, the CDR3 is TGTGCCAGCAGCTTTGGGGGGCAGGTTCAGCCCCAGCATTTT. Protein sequence: CASSFGGQVQPQHF.

This clonotype was seen more than once but under ten times. This clone may be a read error of a much larger clone one base away. This chain connects TRBV20-1 to TRBJ2-5; possibly TRBD2 for D (7 bases). Germline values: CDR1 DFQATT, CDR2 SNEGSKA (reference sequence). The CDR3 is made up of 15 amino acids. V lost 0 bases, J lost 11 bases, and 22 bases lay in between. The CDR3 sequence: CSARDWGGAYNEQYF. In nucleotides, the CDR3 is TGCAGTGCTAGAGATTGGGGGGGGGCCTACAATGAGCAGTACTTC.

This clonotype was detected only a few times. The V and J genes are TRBV6-2 or TRBV6-3 and TRBJ2-1; TRBD2 matches 7 bases. Germline CDR1 and CDR2: MNHEY and SVGEGT. CDR3 length: 16 residues. The J segment lost 3 bases and the V segment lost 6 bases, leaving 11 bases of the junction unmatched. The CDR3 nucleotides are TGTGCCAGCAGACGGGAGAGCGGGATGAACTACAATGAGCAGTTCTTC. It encodes CASRRESGMNYNEQFF.

This clonotype was seen at least ten times. V and J are TRBV2 and TRBJ2-1, with D perhaps assigned TRBD1 or TRBD2 (5 bases each). Germline V gene data show CDR1 as SNHLY and CDR2 as FYNNEI. This CDR3 spans 12 amino acids. Deletions cut 10 bases from V and 6 bases from J, with 13 bases between. CDR3: CANSEGPNEQFF. CDR3 nucleotide sequence: TGTGCCAATTCTGAGGGACCCAATGAGCAGTTCTTC. The full variable domain, completed using reference TRBV2 and TRBJ2-1, is EPEVTQTPSHQVTQMGQEVILRCVPISNHLYFYWYRQILGQKVEFLVSFYNNEISEKSEIFDDQFSVERPDGSNFTLKIRSTKLEDSAMYFCANSEGPNEQFFGPGTRLTVL.

At least ten counts were recorded for this clonotype. The chain recombines TRBV2 with TRBJ2-7; TRBD1 matches at 8 bases. Looked up from germline, CDR1 is SNHLY and CDR2 is FYNNEI. V lost 3 bases, J lost 6 bases, and 13 bases stayed unmatched. The CDR3 totals 16 residues. This CDR3 is CASSDWTGLRRLEQYF. Here the CDR3 DNA reads TGTGCCAGCAGTGATTGGACAGGGTTACGACGGCTCGAGCAGTACTTC.

Here the CDR3 DNA reads TGCAGTGCGGCAGCTAGCGGGCCTTACGAGCAGTACTTC. It translates to CSAAASGPYEQYF. The chain carries TRBV20-1 and TRBJ2-7, with 8 bases matching TRBD2. The CDR3 consists of 13 residues. Germline trimming cut 6 bases from V and 4 bases from J; bases unmatched to any gene: 8. The germline gives CDR1 DFQATT, CDR2 SNEGSKA (reference sequence).

Here the CDR3 DNA reads TGTGCCAGTCGACAGGGATCGGGGTACCAAGAGACCCAGTACTTC. Translation gives CASRQGSGYQETQYF. The rearrangement uses TRBV28 and TRBJ2-5, with 7 nucleotides matching TRBD1. This CDR3 is 15 amino acids long. Germline loops: CDR1 MDHEN, CDR2 SYDVKM. The junction had 10 bases not matched to a gene; V was cut back by 9 bases and J by 0 bases.